The 8 T cell receptor beta chains listed next were all sequenced from one sample in a study of breast tumors, draining lymph nodes, adjacent tissues. Each CDR3 protein gets one entry after TCRdb re-called the multiplex PCR reads with MiXCR. This sample yields about 230,000 distinct CDR3 sequences, of which about 30% are seen a single time; about 1.4% belongs to the top ten. The lymph nodes were axillary draining lymph nodes from breast cancer patients. Sequencing was performed on axillary lymph node tissue. Receptors originate from a female donor with breast cancer. Some clones in this sample may be carry-over from other donors' samples.

This chain links TRBV28 with TRBJ1-5; D is undetermined. Trimming took off 6 bases at V and 1 base at J, with 7 bases between the two ends. This CDR3 is built from 13 residues. Per the germline V gene, CDR1 is MDHEN and CDR2 is SYDVKM. CDR3 sequence (DNA): TGTGCCAGCAGGACCTCAAGCAATCAGCCCCAGCATTTT. This translates into CASRTSSNQPQHF.

The sample holds many counts of this clonotype. V gene TRBV18 combines with J gene TRBJ1-2; tentative D call: TRBD1 (5 bases). Trimming left V 6 bases short and J 1 base short, with 15 bases between. CDR1 is KGHSH and CDR2 is LQKENI in the germline V gene. The CDR3 totals 15 residues. CDR3 residues: CASSPAGTVNYGYTF. The CDR3 bases are TGTGCCAGCTCGCCCGCCGGGACGGTTAACTATGGCTACACCTTC. The variable domain in full, completed from reference TRBV18 and TRBJ1-2, reads NAGVMQNPRHLVRRRGQEARLRCSPMKGHSHVYWYRQLPEEGLKFMVYLQKENIIDESGMPKERFSAEFPKEGPSILRIQQVVRGDSAAYFCASSPAGTVNYGYTFGSGTRLTVV.

This clonotype was recorded many times. The chain employs TRBV7-9 and TRBJ1-4, with D hard to call. Trimming took 5 bases from V and 5 from J, leaving 12 bases between them. Germline loops: CDR1 SEHNR, CDR2 FQNEAQ (reference sequence). The CDR3 runs to 14 residues. CDR3 sequence (DNA): TGTGCCAGCAGCCAACCTGGCTCAAATGAAAAACTGTTTTTT. It specifies CASSQPGSNEKLFF.

This clonotype showed up many times. DNA of the CDR3: TGTGCCAGCAGCCAAGGATTAGCGGGAGGCCCCGAGCAGTACTTC. Residues: CASSQGLAGGPEQYF. The chain couples TRBV4-2 to TRBJ2-7; 10 nucleotides line up with TRBD2. The CDR3 length is 15 residues. Germline-derived CDR1 and CDR2 are LGHNA and YNFKEQ. Unmatched junction bases numbered 6, after V lost 1 base and J lost 6 bases.

CDR3 nucleotide sequence: TGCAGTGCTAGGAGGACAGGGCAGGTTACTGGGGACACCATATATTTT. Its protein is CSARRTGQVTGDTIYF. This rearrangement joins TRBV20-1 to TRBJ1-3; TRBD1 matches at 8 bases. Germline lookup yields CDR1 DFQATT and CDR2 SNEGSKA (reference sequence). J gave up 8 bases and V 3 bases, and 15 bases lay outside the gene matches. The CDR3 runs 16 residues.

The rearrangement joins TRBV3-1 to TRBJ2-4; TRBD2 might be the D (5 bases). CDR3 size: 16 residues. Trimming took 2 bases from V and 0 from J, leaving 11 bases between them. Germline CDR1 and CDR2: LGHDT and YNNKEL (reference sequence). DNA for the CDR3: TGTGCCAGCAGCCAACCGGGGAATTTAGCCAAAAACATTCAGTACTTC. It is translated as CASSQPGNLAKNIQYF. Together with reference TRBV3-1 and TRBJ2-4, the CDR3 gives the full variable domain: DTAVSQTPKYLVTQMGNDKSIKCEQNLGHDTMYWYKQDSKKFLKIMFSYNNKELIINETVPNRFSPKSPDKAHLNLHINSLELGDSAVYFCASSQPGNLAKNIQYFGAGTRLSVL.

This clonotype showed up many times. The chain carries TRBV6-5 and TRBJ2-7; D is possibly TRBD1 (5 bases). Germline lookup yields CDR1 MNHEY and CDR2 SVGAGI. CDR3 size: 14 residues. V dropped 5 bases and J dropped 3 bases, with 14 bases sitting between them. CDR3: CASSPLSGLYEQYF. The CDR3 DNA reads TGTGCCAGCAGTCCGCTATCAGGGCTCTACGAGCAGTACTTC.

The rearrangement links TRBV6-1 to TRBJ2-1; 10 nucleotides agree with TRBD1. Looked up from germline, CDR1 is MNHNS and CDR2 is SASEGT. With 3 bases clipped from V and 6 bases from J, the junction kept 5 bases outside the gene matches. This CDR3 is built from 15 residues. The CDR3: CASSDTGTGANEQFF. CDR3 in DNA: TGTGCCAGCAGTGATACCGGGACAGGGGCCAATGAGCAGTTCTTC.